The 20 T cell receptor beta chains in this list originate from one sample, sequenced in a study of T cell changes during pregnancy in multiple sclerosis. Using immunoSEQ multiplex PCR, the repertoire was profiled, and TCRdb retains in-frame clones only, with some absent. The sample contains about 67,000 clones, over 80% of which appear only once. Sequences were derived from peripheral blood, sampled in the second trimester of pregnancy. The receptor source for this set is a female donor in good health, enrolled as a control in a pregnancy study.

The V call is TRBV7-2, the J call TRBJ1-1, with D hard to call. The CDR3 consists of 17 residues. Germline lookup yields CDR1 SGHTA and CDR2 FQGNSA. Trimming left V 1 base short and J 1 base short, with 16 bases between. CDR3 region: CASSLDFAGLANTEAFF. For the CDR3, the DNA is TGTGCCAGCAGCTTAGACTTTGCGGGCCTAGCGAACACTGAAGCTTTCTTT.

The chain recombines TRBV30 with TRBJ1-6; D is uncertain. V was trimmed by 4 bases and J by 7 bases, leaving 20 bases between them. Germline lookup yields CDR1 GTSNPN and CDR2 SVGIG (reference sequence). This CDR3 spans 16 amino acids. CDR3 region: CAWNGESVVSNSPLHF. The CDR3 nucleotides are TGTGCCTGGAATGGAGAATCCGTTGTCTCAAATTCACCCCTCCACTTT.

The genes are TRBV27 and TRBJ2-3; TRBD1 is a possible D gene (6 bases). This CDR3 has 15 residues. The germline V and J ends were trimmed by 6 bases and 3 bases, with 16 bases remaining between them. Germline assignment: CDR1 MNHEY and CDR2 SMNVEV (reference sequence). The DNA of the CDR3 is TGTGCCAGCAGGTTGGCAGGGGCAGGTACAGATACGCAGTATTTT. Its translation is CASRLAGAGTDTQYF.

The J gene is TRBJ2-5, the V gene TRBV11-2, with D unresolved. The germline gives CDR1 SGHAT, CDR2 FQNNGV. The V gene lost 5 bases and the J gene lost 4 bases, with 5 bases spanning the gap. This CDR3 has 11 amino acids. The CDR3 nucleotides read TGTGCCAGCAGCCCTCGAGAGACCCAGTACTTC. This encodes CASSPRETQYF.

The chain has TRBV29-1 and TRBJ1-2, with 7 nucleotides matching TRBD1. Germline-derived CDR1 and CDR2 are SQVTM and ANQGSEA. CDR3 length: 13 residues. The junction had 10 bases not matched to a gene; V was cut back by 6 bases and J by 6 bases. CDR3 sequence (DNA): TGCAGCGTGACGGAGGGGACAGCGGATGGCTACACCTTC. This encodes CSVTEGTADGYTF.

This clone showed up just once. This sequence joins TRBV7-9 and TRBJ2-3; TRBD1 matches 8 bases. CDR1 is SEHNR, CDR2 FQNEAQ, per germline (reference sequence). The CDR3 has 16 amino acids. V lost 5 bases and J lost 0; bases outside the gene matches: 7. The CDR3 region has the DNA TGTGCCAGCAGCCCCCCGACAGGGGCAAGCACAGATACGCAGTATTTT. This sequence encodes CASSPPTGASTDTQYF.

The V and J genes are TRBV23-1 and TRBJ1-5, with 10 bases aligning to TRBD1. TRBV23-1 is sorted into the ORF group, with uncertain function. CDR3 length equals 17 residues. Losses at the gene ends were 7 bases for V and 5 bases for J; bases not matched to a gene: 14. CDR3 coding DNA: TGCGCCAGCATCCCCTCTCCCGGGACAGGGGTGGATCAGCCCCAGCATTTT. Encoded protein: CASIPSPGTGVDQPQHF.

J is TRBJ2-3 and V is TRBV2; 11 positions match TRBD1. The CDR3 is made up of 14 amino acids. Per germline, CDR1 SNHLY and CDR2 FYNNEI. The trim removed 9 bases at V and 6 bases at J, leaving 8 bases unmatched. For the CDR3, the DNA is TGTGCCAGTGGGGACAGGGGGTTGGTCGATACGCAGTATTTT. This codes for CASGDRGLVDTQYF.

The gene calls are TRBV27 and TRBJ2-3; 9 bases align to TRBD1. The trim removed 9 bases at V and 7 bases at J, leaving 11 bases unmatched. The CDR3 is 14 amino acids. The germline V gene has CDR1 MNHEY and CDR2 SMNVEV (reference sequence). In DNA, the CDR3 is TGTGCCAGTACCGAGGGACAGGGTGGGTATACGCAGTATTTT. This codes for CASTEGQGGYTQYF.

The chain combines TRBV7-9 with TRBJ1-1, with 7 bases aligning to TRBD1. The CDR3 has 13 residues. Germline assignment: CDR1 SEHNR and CDR2 FQNEAQ (reference sequence). J lost 3 bases, V lost 5 bases, and 3 bases had no gene match. In DNA, the CDR3 is TGTGCCAGCAGCCCGACAGGGTACACTGAAGCTTTCTTT. Encoded protein: CASSPTGYTEAFF.

The CDR3 DNA reads TGCGCCAGCAGCTACGGGACAGCCCGGGACATTCAGTACTTC. Amino acids: CASSYGTARDIQYF. The chain employs TRBV5-1 and TRBJ2-4, with 7 bases lining up with TRBD1. The junction had 8 bases not matched to a gene; V was cut back by 3 bases and J by 8 bases. The CDR3 extends over 14 amino acids. The germline CDR1 and CDR2 sequences are SGHRS and YFSETQ.

The chain carries TRBV19 and TRBJ1-1; D gene ambiguous. The CDR3 is 16 residues long. CDR1 and CDR2 (germline): LNHDA, SQIVND (reference sequence). The ends were cut back, 7 bases at V and 0 bases at J, with 18 bases in the middle. CDR3 region: CASIDRPRALNTEAFF. The DNA for the CDR3 is TGTGCCAGTATCGACCGGCCCAGAGCGTTGAACACTGAAGCTTTCTTT.

The chain employs TRBV27 and TRBJ2-7; TRBD1 might be the D (5 bases). The CDR3 covers 13 residues. Germline CDR1 reads MNHEY; CDR2 reads SMNVEV (reference sequence). V lost 10 bases and J lost 5, with 18 bases in between. The chain's CDR3 is CATRFNRFHEQYF. CDR3 DNA sequence: TGTGCCACCAGGTTTAACAGGTTCCACGAGCAGTACTTC.

V gene TRBV29-1 combines with J gene TRBJ2-1; possible D gene TRBD1, 6 bases. Germline CDR1 and CDR2: SQVTM and ANQGSEA. V lost 7 bases, J lost 3 bases, and 10 bases lay in between. There are 12 residues in the CDR3. The CDR3 DNA follows: TGCAGCGGTCTACAGGGCTACAATGAGCAGTTCTTC. It yields the protein CSGLQGYNEQFF.

This chain uses TRBV28 with TRBJ2-5, with 9 nucleotides matching TRBD1. The CDR3 has 15 amino acids. Germline V gives CDR1 MDHEN, CDR2 SYDVKM. After removal of 7 bases from V and 5 bases from J, the junction contained 11 bases not matched to a gene. The CDR3 bases are TGTGCCAGCACACAACCGGGACAGGGAGGCGAGACCCAGTACTTC. Its protein product is CASTQPGQGGETQYF.

This chain connects TRBV5-1 to TRBJ2-3, with unresolved D. CDR3 length: 12 amino acids. V lost 4 bases and J lost 0, with 3 bases in between. Germline CDR1 is SGHRS and CDR2 is YFSETQ. Written as DNA, the CDR3 is TGCGCCAGCAGCCTTAGCACAGATACGCAGTATTTT. Translating it yields CASSLSTDTQYF.

The chain is built from TRBV5-4 and TRBJ2-7, with D possibly matching TRBD1 (5 bases). With 0 bases removed from V and 2 bases from J, the gap between germline ends came to 6 bases. Germline V gene data show CDR1 as SGHNT and CDR2 as YYREEE (reference sequence). The CDR3 extends over 13 amino acids. For the CDR3, the DNA is TGTGCCAGCAGCTTGGGGGGCCCCTACGAGCAGTACTTC. This encodes CASSLGGPYEQYF.

The genes are TRBV28 and TRBJ2-2; 12 bases line up with TRBD1. The trim removed 6 bases at V and 5 bases at J, leaving 7 bases unmatched. This CDR3 spans 16 amino acids. Germline V gene sequence: CDR1 MDHEN, CDR2 SYDVKM. The DNA of the CDR3 is TGTGCCAGCAGGGAGGGGGACAGGGGGCGAACCGGGGAGCTGTTTTTT. It is translated as CASREGDRGRTGELFF.

V gene TRBV28 combines with J gene TRBJ1-5, with 9 bases matching TRBD1. Germline-derived CDR1 and CDR2 are MDHEN and SYDVKM. This CDR3 region has 15 residues. Trimming took 2 bases from V and 6 from J; bases not matched to a gene: 5. DNA of the CDR3: TGTGCCAGCAGTTTACCGGGACAGGGCACTCAGCCCCAGCATTTT. This sequence encodes CASSLPGQGTQPQHF.

This chain links TRBV19 with TRBJ1-4; 7 bases agree with TRBD1. The J segment lost 5 bases and the V segment lost 11 bases, leaving 5 bases of the junction unmatched. This CDR3 comprises 12 residues. Per germline, CDR1 LNHDA and CDR2 SQIVND (reference sequence). CDR3 loop: CASNRGNEKLFF. In DNA form, the CDR3 reads TGTGCCTCGAACAGGGGAAATGAAAAACTGTTTTTT.